Each of the 25 T cell receptor beta chains below was sequenced from the same sample in a study of T cell repertoires in cytomegalovirus infection. TCRdb processed the reads anew with MiXCR; each CDR3 protein has one entry. The sample yields a few hundred thousand distinct CDR3 sequences, around a quarter seen once. The sequenced material came from PBMCs. The source of these receptors is a human donor in good health (CMV status not recorded). Some clones in this sample may be carry-over from other donors' samples.

The chain has TRBV7-9 and TRBJ1-1, with D possibly being TRBD1 (6 bases). The CDR3 runs to 14 residues. Deletions cut 5 bases from V and 7 bases from J, with 17 bases between. Germline CDR1 and CDR2: SEHNR and FQNEAQ (reference sequence). DNA of the CDR3: TGTGCCAGCAGCCACTCGACAGGCCCTATTGAAGCTTTCTTT. Its translation is CASSHSTGPIEAFF.

This clonotype was counted ten times or more. The chain employs TRBV7-2 and TRBJ1-6; D is possibly TRBD1 (6 bases). The CDR3 contains 14 residues. V was cut by 5 bases and J by 8 bases, with 13 bases left in between. Germline loops: CDR1 SGHTA, CDR2 FQGNSA. The CDR3 nucleotides read TGTGCCAGCAGCCTGGACAGTACCTATTCACCCCTCCACTTT. As protein: CASSLDSTYSPLHF.

The CDR3 here is CASSEYKFAGEQFF. DNA for the CDR3: TGTGCCAGCAGTGAATATAAGTTCGCGGGAGAGCAGTTCTTC. The chain carries TRBV25-1 and TRBJ2-1, with a possible D match to TRBD2 (6 bases). Trimming left V 0 bases short and J 10 bases short, with 13 bases between. Germline lookup yields CDR1 MGHDK and CDR2 SYGVNS. The CDR3 consists of 14 residues.

This clonotype was counted between two and nine times. The chain uses TRBV12-5 and TRBJ1-2, with TRBD1 identical over 7 bases. The germline V gene encodes CDR1 LGHNT and CDR2 FRNRAP. The CDR3 is made up of 14 amino acids. Trimming cost V 5 bases and J 7 bases; bases outside gene matches: 10. The CDR3 DNA follows: TGTGCTAGTGGTCAAACAGGGGTGGAGGGTGGCTACACCTTC. Translating it yields CASGQTGVEGGYTF.

In its sample, this clonotype was seen a few times. CDR3 sequence: CASSTSPDGTEKTQYF. The DNA for the CDR3 is TGTGCCAGCAGCACCTCCCCCGACGGCACCGAGAAGACCCAGTACTTC. The chain couples TRBV7-2 to TRBJ2-5; D unresolved. The CDR3 is made up of 16 amino acids. Trimming stripped 5 bases from V and 6 bases from J, with 22 bases between. Germline-derived CDR1 and CDR2 are SGHTA and FQGNSA.

V and J are TRBV20-1 and TRBJ2-5; 8 positions agree with TRBD1. The CDR3 loop spans 15 amino acids. Germline loops: CDR1 DFQATT, CDR2 SNEGSKA (reference sequence). V trimming: 4 bases; J trimming: 2 bases; junction bases outside the gene matches: 9. CDR3 loop: CSAKLTGGIQETQYF. CDR3 nucleotides: TGCAGTGCTAAACTCACAGGGGGGATTCAAGAGACCCAGTACTTC.

This clonotype was observed a few times. This sequence joins TRBV7-9 and TRBJ1-5; 7 bases match TRBD1. The CDR3 sequence is 15 residues long. J was trimmed by 4 bases and V by 5 bases; bases with no gene match: 8. Germline V CDR1 and CDR2: SEHNR, FQNEAQ (reference sequence). The CDR3, as DNA: TGTGCCAGCAGCCTTACAGGGGCCCGTAATCAGCCCCAGCATTTT. It codes for CASSLTGARNQPQHF.

At least ten counts were recorded for this clonotype. The V gene is TRBV7-2, the J gene TRBJ2-1; D gene ambiguous. The CDR3 runs to 15 residues. V was shortened by 5 bases and J by 0 bases, with 11 bases between the two germline ends. CDR1 and CDR2 from the germline V gene are SGHTA and FQGNSA. CDR3: CASSPDSNSYNEQFF. In DNA, the CDR3 is TGTGCCAGCAGCCCAGACTCCAACTCCTACAATGAGCAGTTCTTC.

This clonotype occurred once. The V gene is TRBV19, the J gene TRBJ2-1; D is possibly TRBD1 or TRBD2 (5 bases each). Per the germline V gene, CDR1 is LNHDA and CDR2 is SQIVND (reference sequence). This CDR3 contains 15 residues. V lost 2 bases, J lost 9 bases, and 17 bases lay in between. As DNA, the CDR3 is TGTGCCAGTAGTATACCGGGGTCTGGGGGAGCTGAGCAGTTCTTC. This encodes CASSIPGSGGAEQFF.

A few counts support this clonotype. The genes are TRBV7-9 and TRBJ2-1, with D perhaps TRBD2 (5 bases). The CDR3 has 13 residues. Trimming left V 1 base short and J 9 bases short, with 10 bases between. Germline V lookup: CDR1 SEHNR, CDR2 FQNEAQ (reference sequence). The DNA of the CDR3 is TGTGCCAGCAGCTTAGGAGGGTTTGGTGAGCAGTTCTTC. Amino acid sequence: CASSLGGFGEQFF.

Only a few counts were recorded for this clonotype. The rearrangement links TRBV19 to TRBJ1-5; D not resolved. The V gene's germline CDR1 is LNHDA and CDR2 SQIVND (reference sequence). Between the trimmed V and J ends, which lost 9 bases and 2 bases, there was a span of 17 bases. CDR3 size: 15 residues. The CDR3: CASGRSTAGNQPQHF. CDR3 nucleotide sequence: TGTGCCAGCGGGAGAAGTACGGCGGGCAATCAGCCCCAGCATTTT.

The CDR3 nucleotides read TGTGCCAGCAGCTTATCACTAGCGGGAAAGTTCTTC. This gives the protein CASSLSLAGKFF. This chain links TRBV7-2 with TRBJ2-1; 10 bases align to TRBD2. The CDR3 length is 12 residues. V dropped 2 bases and J dropped 14; count of bases not matched to a gene: 3. The germline V gene encodes CDR1 SGHTA and CDR2 FQGNSA.

This clonotype occurred a few times. The genes are TRBV4-3 and TRBJ2-5; D call uncertain. The CDR3 totals 14 residues. Trimming cost V 0 bases and J 3 bases, with 8 bases left between them. The germline V gene encodes CDR1 LGHNA and CDR2 YSLEER. Here the CDR3 reads CASSQDSGEETQYF. The CDR3 bases are TGCGCCAGCAGCCAAGATTCGGGTGAAGAGACCCAGTACTTC.

This clonotype was observed a handful of times. The chain joins TRBV7-9 to TRBJ1-2; no firm D call. This CDR3 is 12 amino acids long. Trimming removed 5 bases at V and 5 bases at J, with 9 bases between. Germline V gene data show CDR1 as SEHNR and CDR2 as FQNEAQ (reference sequence). The CDR3 DNA reads TGTGCCAGCAGCACCGGAGGTTATGGCTACACCTTC. It specifies CASSTGGYGYTF.

In its sample, this clonotype was seen a few times. The rearrangement joins TRBV6-2 or TRBV6-3 to TRBJ2-2, with 8 bases that match TRBD2. Germline V gene data show CDR1 as MNHEY and CDR2 as SVGEGT. This CDR3 has 17 amino acids. Germline trimming cut 6 bases from V and 2 bases from J; bases unmatched to any gene: 11. The CDR3 loop is CASSLLSGSSNTGELFF. As DNA, the CDR3 is TGTGCCAGCAGCCTACTAAGCGGGAGTAGCAACACCGGGGAGCTGTTTTTT.

The genes are TRBV7-2 and TRBJ2-1, with TRBD2 matching 9 bases. Germline V gives CDR1 SGHTA, CDR2 FQGNSA. The V gene end was trimmed by 3 bases and the J gene end by 9 bases; junction bases not matched to a gene: 18. CDR3 size: 18 residues. CDR3 coding DNA: TGTGCCAGCAGCTTGGGTAGTCGTCTAGCGGGATTTTTGGGTGAGCAGTTCTTC. Residues: CASSLGSRLAGFLGEQFF.

This clonotype was seen a few times. V and J are TRBV6-2 or TRBV6-3 and TRBJ2-7; TRBD1 matches at 9 bases. Germline loops: CDR1 MNHEY, CDR2 SVGEGT. This CDR3 region has 17 residues. Trimming at V came to 2 bases and at J to 2 bases, leaving 10 bases not matched to a gene. CDR3 in DNA: TGTGCCAGCAGTTACATTCGTTCGGGGACAGGGCCCTACGAGCAGTACTTC. This sequence encodes CASSYIRSGTGPYEQYF.

This clonotype occurred many times. J is TRBJ2-5 and V is TRBV7-9; TRBD1 matches 11 bases. Germline CDR1 is SEHNR and CDR2 is FQNEAQ (reference sequence). V dropped 5 bases and J dropped 5; count of bases not matched to a gene: 7. The CDR3 has 15 residues. The CDR3 nucleotides read TGTGCCAGCAGCGGGACAGGGGGGGATCTGGAGACCCAGTACTTC. Its protein is CASSGTGGDLETQYF.

This rearrangement joins TRBV12-3 or TRBV12-4 to TRBJ2-1; either TRBD1 or TRBD2 may supply D (5 bases each). With 3 bases removed from V and 5 bases from J, the gap between germline ends came to 14 bases. The CDR3 has 15 amino acids. The CDR3 loop is CASSFRGVGNNEQFF. The CDR3 bases are TGTGCCAGCAGTTTTCGGGGCGTGGGGAACAATGAGCAGTTCTTC.

This clonotype was seen at least ten times. The chain is built from TRBV28 and TRBJ1-1, with no clear D. V was trimmed by 3 bases and J by 8 bases, leaving 7 bases between them. The CDR3 covers 11 residues. Germline values: CDR1 MDHEN, CDR2 SYDVKM. The CDR3 nucleotides are TGTGCCAGCAGTTTCCGAGAGGAAGCTTTCTTT. Encoded protein: CASSFREEAFF.

This chain joins TRBV6-5 and TRBJ1-2, with D unresolved. Looked up from germline, CDR1 is MNHEY and CDR2 is SVGAGI. Trimming left V 7 bases short and J 2 bases short, with 5 bases between. The CDR3 sequence is 11 residues long. The CDR3 region is CASITNYGYTF. The DNA for the CDR3 is TGTGCCAGCATTACAAACTATGGCTACACCTTC.

This clonotype was observed a handful of times. The chain uses TRBV7-6 and TRBJ1-1, with D uncertain. The V end lost 8 bases, the J end lost 4 bases, and 14 bases lay between the germline ends. The CDR3 consists of 13 residues. Germline loops: CDR1 SGHVS, CDR2 FNYEAQ. CDR3 bases: TGTGCCAGCTCCTTATTTCGAACCACTGAAGCTTTCTTT. Translated, it gives CASSLFRTTEAFF. The full variable domain, rest sourced from reference TRBV7-6 and TRBJ1-1, is GAGVSQSPRYKVTKRGQDVALRCDPISGHVSLYWYRQALGQGPEFLTYFNYEAQQDKSGLPNDRFSAERPEGSISTLTIQRTEQRDSAMYRCASSLFRTTEAFFGQGTRLTVV.

This chain uses TRBV28 with TRBJ1-2, with D uncertain. Trimming took off 5 bases at V and 3 bases at J, with 13 bases between the two ends. The CDR3 loop spans 14 amino acids. Germline lookup yields CDR1 MDHEN and CDR2 SYDVKM. The CDR3 is CASSEDHLDYGYTF. In DNA, the CDR3 is TGTGCCAGCAGTGAGGACCATCTCGACTATGGCTACACCTTC.

The rearrangement uses TRBV14 and TRBJ1-2, with 8 bases lining up with TRBD1. V lost 1 base to trimming and J lost 6 bases; unmatched junction nucleotides: 4. CDR1 SGHDN and CDR2 FVKESK come from the germline V gene. CDR3 size: 14 residues. The CDR3 spells CASSQGTGRNGYTF. Here the CDR3 DNA reads TGTGCCAGCAGCCAAGGGACAGGGAGGAATGGCTACACCTTC.

This clonotype was recorded a few times. The chain couples TRBV12-3 or TRBV12-4 to TRBJ1-1, with D possibly TRBD1 on 6 matching bases. Trimming stripped 2 bases from V and 10 bases from J, with 17 bases between. The CDR3 is 14 residues long. The CDR3 spells CASSLPGVPRGAFF. Here the CDR3 DNA reads TGTGCCAGCAGTTTACCAGGGGTCCCCAGAGGAGCTTTCTTT.